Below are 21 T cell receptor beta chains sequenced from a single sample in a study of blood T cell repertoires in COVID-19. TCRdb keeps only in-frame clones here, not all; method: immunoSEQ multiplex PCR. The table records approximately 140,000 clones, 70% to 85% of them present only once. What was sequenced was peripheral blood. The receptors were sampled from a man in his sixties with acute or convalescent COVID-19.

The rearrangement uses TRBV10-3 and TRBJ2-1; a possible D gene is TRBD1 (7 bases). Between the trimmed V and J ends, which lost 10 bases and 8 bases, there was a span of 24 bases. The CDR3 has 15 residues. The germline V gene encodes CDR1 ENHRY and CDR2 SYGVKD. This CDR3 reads CATYGGKGARDEQFF. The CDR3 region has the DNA TGTGCCACCTATGGGGGGAAGGGGGCGCGCGATGAGCAGTTCTTC.

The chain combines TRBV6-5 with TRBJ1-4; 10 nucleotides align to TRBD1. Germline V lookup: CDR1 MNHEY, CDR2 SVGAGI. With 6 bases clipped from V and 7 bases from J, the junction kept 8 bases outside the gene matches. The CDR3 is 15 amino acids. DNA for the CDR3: TGTGCCAGCAGCTTATCCGGGACAGGGGTTGAAAAACTGTTTTTT. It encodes CASSLSGTGVEKLFF.

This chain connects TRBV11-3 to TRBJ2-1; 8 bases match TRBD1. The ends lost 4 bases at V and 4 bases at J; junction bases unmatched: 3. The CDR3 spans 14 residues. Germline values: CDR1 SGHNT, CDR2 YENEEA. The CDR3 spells CASSSRTGYNEQFF. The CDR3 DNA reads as TGTGCCAGCAGCTCCCGGACAGGGTACAATGAGCAGTTCTTC.

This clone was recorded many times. DNA for the CDR3: TGTGCCAGCAGTCTCCGACAGCATGGCTACACCTTC. It yields the protein CASSLRQHGYTF. The V and J genes are TRBV12-3 or TRBV12-4 and TRBJ1-2, with D possibly TRBD1 on 5 matching bases. This CDR3 contains 12 residues. Trimming took off 5 bases at V and 6 bases at J, with 10 bases between the two ends.

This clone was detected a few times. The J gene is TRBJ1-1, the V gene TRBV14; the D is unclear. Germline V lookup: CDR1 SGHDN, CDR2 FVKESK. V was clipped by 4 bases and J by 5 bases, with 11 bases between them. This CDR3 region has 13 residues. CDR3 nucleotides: TGTGCCAGCAGCCTTACTACGGGGACTGAAGCTTTCTTT. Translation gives CASSLTTGTEAFF.

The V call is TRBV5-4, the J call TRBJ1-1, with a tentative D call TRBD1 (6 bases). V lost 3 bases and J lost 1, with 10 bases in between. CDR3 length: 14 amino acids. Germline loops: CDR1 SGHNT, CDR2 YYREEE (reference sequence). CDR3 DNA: TGTGCCAGCAGCTCGGGACATCGGAACACTGAAGCTTTCTTT. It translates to CASSSGHRNTEAFF.

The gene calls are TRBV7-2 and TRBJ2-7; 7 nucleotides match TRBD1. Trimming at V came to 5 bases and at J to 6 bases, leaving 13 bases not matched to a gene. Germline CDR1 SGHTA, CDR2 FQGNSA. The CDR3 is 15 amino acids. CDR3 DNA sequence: TGTGCCAGCAGCCAGGCCGGGGACAGTGGCCGCGAGCAGTACTTC. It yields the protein CASSQAGDSGREQYF. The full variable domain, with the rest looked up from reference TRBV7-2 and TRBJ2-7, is GAGVSQSPSNKVTEKGKDVELRCDPISGHTALYWYRQSLGQGLEFLIYFQGNSAPDKSGLPSDRFSAERTGGSVSTLTIQRTQQEDSAVYLCASSQAGDSGREQYFGPGTRLTVT.

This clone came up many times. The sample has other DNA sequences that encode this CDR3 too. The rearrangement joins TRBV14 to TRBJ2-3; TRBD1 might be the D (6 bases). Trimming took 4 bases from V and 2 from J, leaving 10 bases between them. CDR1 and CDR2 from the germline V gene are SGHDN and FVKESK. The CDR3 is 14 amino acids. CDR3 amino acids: CASSPTGSTDTQYF. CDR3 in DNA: TGTGCCAGCAGCCCCACAGGGTCCACAGATACGCAGTATTTT. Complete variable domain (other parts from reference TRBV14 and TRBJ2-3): EAGVTQFPSHSVIEKGQTVTLRCDPISGHDNLYWYRRVMGKEIKFLLHFVKESKQDESGMPNNRFLAERTGGTYSTLKVQPAELEDSGVYFCASSPTGSTDTQYFGPGTRLTVL.

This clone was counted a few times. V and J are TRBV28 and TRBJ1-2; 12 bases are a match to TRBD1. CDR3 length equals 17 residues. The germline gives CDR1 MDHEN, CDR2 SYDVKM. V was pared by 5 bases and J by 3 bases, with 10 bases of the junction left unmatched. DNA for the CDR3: TGTGCCAGCAGTCCGGGACAGGGGGCTTACGGGTACTATGGCTACACCTTC. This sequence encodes CASSPGQGAYGYYGYTF.

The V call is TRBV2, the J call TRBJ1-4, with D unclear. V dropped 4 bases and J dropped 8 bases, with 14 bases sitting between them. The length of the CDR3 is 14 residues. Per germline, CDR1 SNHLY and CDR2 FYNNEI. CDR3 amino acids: CASSVGLGQEKLFF. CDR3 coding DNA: TGTGCCAGCAGTGTAGGACTTGGGCAGGAAAAACTGTTTTTT.

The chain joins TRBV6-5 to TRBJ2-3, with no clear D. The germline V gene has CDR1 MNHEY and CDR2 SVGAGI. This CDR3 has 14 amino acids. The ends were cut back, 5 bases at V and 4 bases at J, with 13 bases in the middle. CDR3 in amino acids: CASSTPRVADTQYF. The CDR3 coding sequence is TGTGCCAGCAGTACTCCCCGAGTGGCAGATACGCAGTATTTT.

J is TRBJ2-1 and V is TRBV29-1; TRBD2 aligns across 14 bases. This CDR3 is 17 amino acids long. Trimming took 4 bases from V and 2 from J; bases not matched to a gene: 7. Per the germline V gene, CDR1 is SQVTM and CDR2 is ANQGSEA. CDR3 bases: TGCAGCGTTGGGGGGACTAGCGGGAGAACGACCTACAATGAGCAGTTCTTC. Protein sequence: CSVGGTSGRTTYNEQFF.

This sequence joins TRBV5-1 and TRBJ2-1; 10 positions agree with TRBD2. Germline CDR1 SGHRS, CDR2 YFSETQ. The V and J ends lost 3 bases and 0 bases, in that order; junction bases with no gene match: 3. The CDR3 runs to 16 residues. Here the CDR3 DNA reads TGCGCCAGCAGCTGGGGACTAGCGAGCTCCTACAATGAGCAGTTCTTC. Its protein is CASSWGLASSYNEQFF.

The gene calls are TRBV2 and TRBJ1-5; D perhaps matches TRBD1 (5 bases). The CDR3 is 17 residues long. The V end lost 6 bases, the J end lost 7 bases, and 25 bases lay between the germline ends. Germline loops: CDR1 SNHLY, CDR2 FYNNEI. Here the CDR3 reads CASSDTLGGRYYQPQHF. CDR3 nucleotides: TGTGCCAGCAGCGACACCTTGGGGGGTAGGTATTACCAGCCCCAGCATTTT.

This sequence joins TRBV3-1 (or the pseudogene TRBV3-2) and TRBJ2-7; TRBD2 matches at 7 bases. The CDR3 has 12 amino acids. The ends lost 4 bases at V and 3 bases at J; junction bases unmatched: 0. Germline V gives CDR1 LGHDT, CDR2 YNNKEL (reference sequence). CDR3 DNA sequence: TGTGCCAGCAGCCCGGGGGGCTACGAGCAGTACTTC. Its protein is CASSPGGYEQYF.

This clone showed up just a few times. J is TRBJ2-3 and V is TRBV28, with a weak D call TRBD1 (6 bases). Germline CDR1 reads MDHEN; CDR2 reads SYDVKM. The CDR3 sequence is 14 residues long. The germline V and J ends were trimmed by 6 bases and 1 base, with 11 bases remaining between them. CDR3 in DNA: TGTGCCAGCAGCCCAGGGGACGGCACAGATACGCAGTATTTT. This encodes CASSPGDGTDTQYF.

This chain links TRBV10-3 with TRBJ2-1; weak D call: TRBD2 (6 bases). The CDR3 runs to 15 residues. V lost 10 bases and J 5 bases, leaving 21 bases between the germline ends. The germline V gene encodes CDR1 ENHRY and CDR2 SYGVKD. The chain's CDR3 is CATTPGRHQNNEQFF. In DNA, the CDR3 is TGTGCCACAACACCCGGGAGACATCAGAACAATGAGCAGTTCTTC.

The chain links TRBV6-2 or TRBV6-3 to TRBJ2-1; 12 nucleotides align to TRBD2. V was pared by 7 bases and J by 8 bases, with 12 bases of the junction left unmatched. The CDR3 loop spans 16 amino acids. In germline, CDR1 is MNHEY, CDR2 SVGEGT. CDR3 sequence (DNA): TGTGCCAGCACCCCTAGCGGGAGGGCCCTCGTGCATGAGCAGTTCTTC. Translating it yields CASTPSGRALVHEQFF.

In nucleotides, the CDR3 is TGCGCCAGCAGCCAAGAGAACCCACGGCTCCGAGGCTATGGCTACACCTTC. Protein: CASSQENPRLRGYGYTF. The V call is TRBV4-1, the J call TRBJ1-2; no firm D call. CDR1 MGHRA and CDR2 YSYEKL come from the germline V gene. V lost 0 bases, J lost 4 bases, and 18 bases lay in between. CDR3 length: 17 amino acids.

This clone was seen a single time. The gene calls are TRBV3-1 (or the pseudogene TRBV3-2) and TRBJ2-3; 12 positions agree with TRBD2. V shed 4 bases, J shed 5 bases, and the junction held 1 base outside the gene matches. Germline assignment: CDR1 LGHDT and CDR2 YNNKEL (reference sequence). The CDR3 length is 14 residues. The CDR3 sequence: CASSPGLAGDTQYF. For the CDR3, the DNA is TGTGCCAGCAGCCCGGGACTAGCGGGAGATACGCAGTATTTT.

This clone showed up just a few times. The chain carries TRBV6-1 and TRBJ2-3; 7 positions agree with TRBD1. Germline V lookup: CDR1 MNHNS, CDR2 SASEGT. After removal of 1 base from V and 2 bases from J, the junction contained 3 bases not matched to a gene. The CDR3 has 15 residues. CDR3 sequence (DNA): TGTGCCAGCAGTGAAGTAGGGGGCTACACAGATACGCAGTATTTT. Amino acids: CASSEVGGYTDTQYF.